This T cell receptor (beta chain) was identified during a study of T-cell reconstitution after alpha-beta-depleted transplantation in children. CDR3 size: 16 residues. Germline values: CDR1 MDHEN, CDR2 SYDVKM. The V segment lost 1 base and the J segment 7 bases; nucleotides outside the gene matches: 8. Preparation of the TCRbeta library used unique molecular identifiers. MiXCR, run by TCRdb on the PCR reads, gives a single entry per CDR3 protein. The sample gives around 600,000 distinct CDR3 sequences, 16% of which show up once; approximately 1% is in the top ten. This material consisted of PBMCs from the stem cell graft donor, taken from the stem cell graft. This clonotype was sampled from a human donor who donated a stem cell graft to a child with acute myeloid leukemia. This chain uses TRBV28 with TRBJ2-1; 9 bases are shared with TRBD1. CDR3 region: CASSLFPQGAENEQFF. DNA of the CDR3: TGTGCCAGCAGTTTATTCCCACAGGGGGCGGAAAATGAGCAGTTCTTC.